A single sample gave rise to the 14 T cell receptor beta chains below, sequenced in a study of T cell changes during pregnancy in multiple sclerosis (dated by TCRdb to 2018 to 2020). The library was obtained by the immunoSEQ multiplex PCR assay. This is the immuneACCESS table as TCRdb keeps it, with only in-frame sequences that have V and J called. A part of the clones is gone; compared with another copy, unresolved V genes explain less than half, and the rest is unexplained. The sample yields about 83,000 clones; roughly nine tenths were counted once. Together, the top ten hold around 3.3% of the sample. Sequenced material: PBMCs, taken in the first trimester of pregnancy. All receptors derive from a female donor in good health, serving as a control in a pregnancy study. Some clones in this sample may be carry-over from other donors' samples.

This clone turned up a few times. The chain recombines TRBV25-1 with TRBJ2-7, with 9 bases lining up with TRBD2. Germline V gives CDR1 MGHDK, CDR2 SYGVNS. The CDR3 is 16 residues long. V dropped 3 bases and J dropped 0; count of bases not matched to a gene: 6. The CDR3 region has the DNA TGTGCCAGCAGTGATTACCAGCGGGAGGTCTCCTACGAGCAGTACTTC. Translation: CASSDYQREVSYEQYF.

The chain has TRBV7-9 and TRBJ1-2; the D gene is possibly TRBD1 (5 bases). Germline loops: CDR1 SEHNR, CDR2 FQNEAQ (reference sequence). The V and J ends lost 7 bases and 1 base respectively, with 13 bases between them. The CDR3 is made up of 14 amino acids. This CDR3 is CASTRRGLNYGYTF. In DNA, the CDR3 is TGTGCCAGCACCCGAAGGGGCCTTAACTATGGCTACACCTTC.

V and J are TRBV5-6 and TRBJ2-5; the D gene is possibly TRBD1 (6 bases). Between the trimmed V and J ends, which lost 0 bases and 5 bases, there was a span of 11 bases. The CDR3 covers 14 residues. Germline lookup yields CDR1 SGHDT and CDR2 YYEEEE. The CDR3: CASSLAGVMETQYF. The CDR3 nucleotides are TGTGCCAGCAGCTTGGCAGGGGTGATGGAGACCCAGTACTTC.

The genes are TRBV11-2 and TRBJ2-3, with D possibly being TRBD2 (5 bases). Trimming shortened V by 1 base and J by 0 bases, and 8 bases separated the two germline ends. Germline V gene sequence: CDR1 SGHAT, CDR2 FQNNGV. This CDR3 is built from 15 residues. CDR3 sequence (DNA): TGTGCCAGCAGCTTAGGCGCGGGTAGCACAGATACGCAGTATTTT. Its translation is CASSLGAGSTDTQYF. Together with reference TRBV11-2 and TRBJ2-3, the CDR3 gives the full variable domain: EAGVAQSPRYKIIEKRQSVAFWCNPISGHATLYWYQQILGQGPKLLIQFQNNGVVDDSQLPKDRFSAERLKGVDSTLKIQPAKLEDSAVYLCASSLGAGSTDTQYFGPGTRLTVL.

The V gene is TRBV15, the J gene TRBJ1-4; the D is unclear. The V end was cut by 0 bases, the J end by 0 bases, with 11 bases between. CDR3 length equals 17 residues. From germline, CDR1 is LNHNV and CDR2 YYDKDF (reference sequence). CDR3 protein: CATSRDGVTATNEKLFF. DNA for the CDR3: TGTGCCACCAGCAGAGACGGGGTAACTGCAACTAATGAAAAACTGTTTTTT.

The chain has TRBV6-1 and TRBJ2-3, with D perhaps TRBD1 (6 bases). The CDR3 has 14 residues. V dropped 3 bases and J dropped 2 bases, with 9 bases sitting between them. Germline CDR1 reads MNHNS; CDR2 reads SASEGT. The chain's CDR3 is CASSDRGFTDTQYF. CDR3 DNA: TGTGCCAGCAGTGACAGGGGATTCACAGATACGCAGTATTTT.

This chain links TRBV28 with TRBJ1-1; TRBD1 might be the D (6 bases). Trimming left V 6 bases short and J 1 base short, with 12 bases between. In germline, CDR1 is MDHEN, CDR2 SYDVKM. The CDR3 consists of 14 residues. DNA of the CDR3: TGTGCCAGCAGGCTCGGACAGCCGAACACTGAAGCTTTCTTT. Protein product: CASRLGQPNTEAFF.

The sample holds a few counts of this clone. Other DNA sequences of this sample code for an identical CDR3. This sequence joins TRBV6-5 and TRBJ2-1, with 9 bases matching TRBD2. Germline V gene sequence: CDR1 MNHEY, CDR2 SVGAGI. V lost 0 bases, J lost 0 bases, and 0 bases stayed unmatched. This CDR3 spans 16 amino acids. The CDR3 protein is CASSYSAGGSYNEQFF. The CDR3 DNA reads TGTGCCAGCAGTTACTCAGCGGGGGGCTCCTACAATGAGCAGTTCTTC.

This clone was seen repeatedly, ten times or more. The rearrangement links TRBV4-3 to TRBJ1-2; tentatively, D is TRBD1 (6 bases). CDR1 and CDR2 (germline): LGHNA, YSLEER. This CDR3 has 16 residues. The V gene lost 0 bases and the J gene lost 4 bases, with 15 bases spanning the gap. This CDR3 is CASSQDSDRWGYGYTF. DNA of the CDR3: TGCGCCAGCAGCCAAGATAGCGACAGGTGGGGCTATGGCTACACCTTC.

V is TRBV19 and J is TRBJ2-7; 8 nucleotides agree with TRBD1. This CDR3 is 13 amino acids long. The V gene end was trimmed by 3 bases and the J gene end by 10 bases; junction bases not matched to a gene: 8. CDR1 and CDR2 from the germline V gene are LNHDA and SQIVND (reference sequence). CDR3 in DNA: TGTGCCAGTAGTATCTTAGGACAGGGCCCACAGTACTTC. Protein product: CASSILGQGPQYF. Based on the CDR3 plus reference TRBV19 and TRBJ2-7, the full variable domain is DGGITQSPKYLFRKEGQNVTLSCEQNLNHDAMYWYRQDPGQGLRLIYYSQIVNDFQKGDIAEGYSVSREKKESFPLTVTSAQKNPTAFYLCASSILGQGPQYFGPGTRLTVT.

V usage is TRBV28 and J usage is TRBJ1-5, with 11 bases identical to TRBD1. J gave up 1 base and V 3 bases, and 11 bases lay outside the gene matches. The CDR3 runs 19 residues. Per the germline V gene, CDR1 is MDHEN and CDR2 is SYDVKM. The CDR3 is CASSFGRGQGVGSNQPQHF. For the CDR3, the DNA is TGTGCCAGCAGTTTTGGTCGGGGACAGGGGGTTGGAAGCAATCAGCCCCAGCATTTT.

In DNA form, the CDR3 reads TGTGCCACCAGCGCTGCGGGGCCAAGGGGGCCTAGCTCCTACAATGAGCAGTTCTTC. Protein product: CATSAAGPRGPSSYNEQFF. V usage is TRBV15 and J usage is TRBJ2-1; D is possibly TRBD1 (7 bases). The CDR3 is made up of 19 amino acids. Looked up from germline, CDR1 is LNHNV and CDR2 is YYDKDF (reference sequence). V was clipped by 5 bases and J by 0 bases, with 23 bases between them.

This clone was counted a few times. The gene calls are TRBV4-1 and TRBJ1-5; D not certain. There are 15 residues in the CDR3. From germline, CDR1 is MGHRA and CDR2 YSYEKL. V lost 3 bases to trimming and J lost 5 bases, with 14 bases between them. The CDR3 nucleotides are TGCGCCAGCAGCCAGCTGACGGACTTCTATCAGCCCCAGCATTTT. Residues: CASSQLTDFYQPQHF.

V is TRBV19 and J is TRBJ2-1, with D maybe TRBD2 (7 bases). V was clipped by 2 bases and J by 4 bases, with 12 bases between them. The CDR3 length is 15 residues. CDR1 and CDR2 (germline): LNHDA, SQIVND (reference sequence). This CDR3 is CASSIQGRGYNEQFF. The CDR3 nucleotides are TGTGCCAGTAGTATACAGGGGAGGGGGTACAATGAGCAGTTCTTC. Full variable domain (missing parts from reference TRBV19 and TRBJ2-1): DGGITQSPKYLFRKEGQNVTLSCEQNLNHDAMYWYRQDPGQGLRLIYYSQIVNDFQKGDIAEGYSVSREKKESFPLTVTSAQKNPTAFYLCASSIQGRGYNEQFFGPGTRLTVL.